This T cell receptor (beta chain) was recorded in a study of cytomegalovirus exposure and HLA in healthy donors. In its sample, this clone was seen once. There are 11 residues in the CDR3. The germline V gene encodes CDR1 DFQATT and CDR2 SNEGSKA (reference sequence). Trimming left V 5 bases short and J 5 bases short, with 10 bases between. Researchers ran the PCR with 60 Vbeta and 13 Jbeta primers. Produced via immunoSEQ multiplex PCR; TCRdb's table is partial and in-frame only. In the table there are 160,000 or so clones, 72% of which are singletons. The sample taken for sequencing was PBMCs. This chain links TRBV20-1 with TRBJ2-7; D unclear. This receptor was obtained from a human donor in good health. The CDR3 spells CSAEHQNEQYF. CDR3 in DNA: TGCAGTGCTGAACATCAAAACGAGCAGTACTTC.